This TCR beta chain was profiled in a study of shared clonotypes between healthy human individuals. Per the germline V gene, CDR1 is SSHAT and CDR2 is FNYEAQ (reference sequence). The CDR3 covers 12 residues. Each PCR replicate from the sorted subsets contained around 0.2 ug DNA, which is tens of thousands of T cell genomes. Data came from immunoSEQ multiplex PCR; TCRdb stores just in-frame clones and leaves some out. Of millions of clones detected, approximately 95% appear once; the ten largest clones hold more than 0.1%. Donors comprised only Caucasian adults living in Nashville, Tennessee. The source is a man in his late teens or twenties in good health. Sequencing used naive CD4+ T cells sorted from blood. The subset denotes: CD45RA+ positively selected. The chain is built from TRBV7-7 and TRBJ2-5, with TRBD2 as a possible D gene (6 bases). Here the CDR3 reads CASGTEGGTQYF. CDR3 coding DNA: TGTGCTAGCGGCACGGAAGGAGGGACCCAGTACTTC.